The source of this T cell receptor beta chain is a study of blood T cells in healthy people across ages. Findings and limits, study-wide: Percentage of naive T cells showed a strong correlation with TCR beta diversity. Per million T cells, TCR beta diversity dropped roughly linearly as age increased.

With each sample, at least 5.5 micrograms of total RNA were extracted. In germline, CDR1 is KGHSH, CDR2 LQKENI. There are 15 residues in the CDR3. Trimming removed 3 bases at V and 2 bases at J, with 13 bases between. A second PCR of roughly 7 to 11 cycles used a sample-barcoded 5' primer and a J-beta primer mix. Each cDNA molecule was tagged by a template-switch adaptor that had 12 random nucleotides. TCRdb processed the 5' RACE reads anew with MiXCR; each CDR3 protein has one entry. Altogether around 990,000 distinct CDR3 sequences are present, more than 30% being singletons, with the ten largest covering around 13%. On this clonotype: Its specificity is not known.

Source material: blood. The TCR comes from a man between 18 and 29 years old in good health. The chain combines TRBV18 with TRBJ1-1, with D uncertain. The CDR3 DNA follows: TGTGCCAGCTCACCCCCGACAAGCCCCAACACTGAAGCTTTCTTT. Its protein product is CASSPPTSPNTEAFF.